This section outlines one T cell receptor (beta chain) sequence together with its context. V lost 5 bases and J lost 7, with 9 bases in between. Germline CDR1 reads SGHAT; CDR2 reads FQNNGV. CDR3 length: 13 amino acids. The data were taken from a study of blood T cell repertoires in COVID-19. Turning to the study itself: The origin of the acute and convalescent COVID-19 samples was the United States, Italy and Spain. From T cells, B-cell-depleted T cells, or PBMCs came the material, which was cDNA or gDNA.

Per the original methods: Amplifying reference gene primers gave estimates of nucleated cell counts. Repertoires were generated with immunoSEQ multiplex PCR, while TCRdb's copy carries only in-frame clones and drops some. V, J and clone size are those of that table, while D and trimming were read from the DNA. Of around 300,000 clones in the sample, 65% to 85% were seen once. The sample comprised peripheral blood. V usage is TRBV11-2 and J usage is TRBJ1-6; D gene ambiguous. The TCR comes from a man aged 25-40 years with active or convalescent COVID-19. The DNA of the CDR3 is TGTGCCAGCAGCAACCAGTGGAATTCACCCCTCCACTTT. Amino acid sequence: CASSNQWNSPLHF.